This T cell receptor beta chain emerged from a study of T cells in women clearing cervical HPV infection. About the study: Case blood was drawn when the lesion was first found; control blood after infection became undetectable.

TCR beta CDR3 amplified by multiplex PCR from roughly 1,300 ng genomic DNA. The protocol was immunoSEQ multiplex PCR, while the TCRdb copy is restricted to in-frame clones and leaves out a portion. The sample table sets out tens of thousands of clones. CDR1 is MRHNA, CDR2 SNTAGT, per germline. The CDR3 has 14 amino acids. The V end was cut by 1 base, the J end by 9 bases, with 13 bases between. As for this clone: The read comes to an end 3 residues before the CDR3 does, leaving the germline J gene to fill in the end.

The clonotype comes from a woman aged 18 to 75 with a cervical HPV16 infection that either progressed to CIN3+ or cleared (not recorded which). The material sequenced was blood buffy coat. This chain links TRBV6-4 with TRBJ2-1, with D perhaps matching TRBD1 (5 bases). CDR3 bases read: TGTGCCAGCAGTGACTTTAGGGGTACGTCTGAG. Translated, it gives CASSDFRGTSE. In full, the CDR3 is CASSDFRGTSEQFF.